This TCR beta chain is drawn from a study of technical replicates of blood from a handful of donors. Measured with immunoSEQ multiplex PCR; TCRdb has only the in-frame clones, and not every one. Of over 55,000 clones in the sample, about 88% were seen once. This clone was detected a few times. The clonotype originates from a human donor in good health. Some clones in this sample may be carry-over from other donors' samples. Input material: PBMCs.

The DNA for the CDR3 is TGTGCCAGCAGCTTAGAAGGGGGCAATCAGCCCCAGCATTTT. This codes for CASSLEGGNQPQHF. This sequence joins TRBV7-2 and TRBJ1-5; D is perhaps TRBD1 (5 bases). Germline CDR1 reads SGHTA; CDR2 reads FQGNSA. V was shortened by 1 base and J by 2 bases, with 6 bases between the two germline ends. The CDR3 length is 14 residues.